Following are 19 T cell receptor beta chains from one sample sequenced in a study of shared clonotypes between healthy human individuals. Produced via immunoSEQ multiplex PCR; TCRdb's table is partial and in-frame only. This table holds more than 1.2 million clones, about 98.5% found once. Sequenced sample: naive CD4+ T cells sorted from blood. As for subset: CD45RA+ positively selected. The source is a man under 40 in good health.

The chain uses TRBV5-8 and TRBJ2-3; the match to TRBD1 covers 7 bases. Unmatched junction bases numbered 10, after V lost 4 bases and J lost 2 bases. This CDR3 region has 16 residues. CDR1 and CDR2 (germline): SGHTS, YDEGEE. This CDR3 is CASSPPRTGPTDTQYF. Written as DNA, the CDR3 is TGTGCCAGCAGCCCACCCCGGACAGGACCCACAGATACGCAGTATTTT.

The CDR3 spells CSRSTRNEQFF. The CDR3 DNA is TGCAGTCGAAGTACAAGGAATGAGCAGTTCTTC. The chain recombines TRBV20-1 with TRBJ2-1; no definite D call. This CDR3 is built from 11 residues. CDR1 is DFQATT, CDR2 SNEGSKA, per germline (reference sequence). Trimming shortened V by 8 bases and J by 7 bases, and 12 bases separated the two germline ends.

J is TRBJ2-6 and V is TRBV7-2; D remains ambiguous. The CDR3 totals 14 residues. Germline-derived CDR1 and CDR2 are SGHTA and FQGNSA. Trimming left V 4 bases short and J 2 bases short, with 6 bases between. The CDR3 DNA is TGTGCCAGCAGCTACCGGACTGGGGCCAACGTCCTGACTTTC. Protein sequence: CASSYRTGANVLTF.

On this clone itself: Distinct nucleotide sequences in the sample also encode this CDR3. J is TRBJ2-7 and V is TRBV28, with 9 positions matching TRBD1. There are 15 residues in the CDR3. Per germline, CDR1 MDHEN and CDR2 SYDVKM. V lost 6 bases, J lost 3 bases, and 9 bases stayed unmatched. CDR3: CASSPPGTGSYEQYF. In nucleotides, the CDR3 is TGTGCCAGCAGCCCTCCGGGGACAGGGAGCTACGAGCAGTACTTC.

The chain combines TRBV7-2 with TRBJ2-3; D gene unclear. Trimming took off 5 bases at V and 10 bases at J, with 13 bases between the two ends. This CDR3 spans 12 amino acids. Per the germline V gene, CDR1 is SGHTA and CDR2 is FQGNSA. Written as DNA, the CDR3 is TGTGCCAGCAGCATACAAGCGCGACCGCAGTATTTT. Its translation is CASSIQARPQYF.

This chain connects TRBV28 to TRBJ1-1; D is unclear. V was cut by 7 bases and J by 1 base, with 16 bases left in between. CDR3 length: 15 amino acids. The germline V gene encodes CDR1 MDHEN and CDR2 SYDVKM. CDR3 nucleotides: TGTGCCAGCATTAAACCGACCGGCCCGAACACTGAAGCTTTCTTT. Protein product: CASIKPTGPNTEAFF.

V usage is TRBV30 and J usage is TRBJ2-7; D not certain. This CDR3 spans 11 amino acids. CDR1 and CDR2 from the germline V gene are GTSNPN and SVGIG (reference sequence). Trimming removed 0 bases from V and 9 bases from J, with 9 bases in between. As DNA, the CDR3 is TGTGCCTGGAGTGTTCAAAGTCGGCAGTACTTC. Protein: CAWSVQSRQYF.

The chain couples TRBV5-5 to TRBJ2-5, with D unclear. CDR1 SGHKS and CDR2 YYEKEE come from the germline V gene (reference sequence). The CDR3 is made up of 14 amino acids. Trimming took 4 bases from V and 11 from J, leaving 21 bases between them. For the CDR3, the DNA is TGTGCCAGCAGCCCGCTTCGATACGACCAAGAGCAGTACTTC. It translates to CASSPLRYDQEQYF. Using reference TRBV5-5 and TRBJ2-5 for the parts outside the CDR3, the full variable domain is DAGVTQSPTHLIKTRGQQVTLRCSPISGHKSVSWYQQVLGQGPQFIFQYYEKEERGRGNFPDRFSARQFPNYSSELNVNALLLGDSALYLCASSPLRYDQEQYFGPGTRLLVL.

The rearrangement joins TRBV27 to TRBJ2-3, with 8 positions matching TRBD2. The CDR3 has 15 residues. Germline V lookup: CDR1 MNHEY, CDR2 SMNVEV (reference sequence). The junction had 10 bases not matched to a gene; V was cut back by 6 bases and J by 5 bases. CDR3: CASRGLGIVGDTQYF. The CDR3, as DNA: TGTGCCAGCAGGGGACTAGGGATTGTAGGAGATACGCAGTATTTT.

The J gene is TRBJ2-7, the V gene TRBV7-8, with 11 bases that match TRBD2. The germline V gene has CDR1 SGHVS and CDR2 FQNEAQ. The V gene end was trimmed by 5 bases and the J gene end by 3 bases; junction bases not matched to a gene: 6. The CDR3 covers 15 residues. The CDR3 nucleotides are TGTGCCAGCAGCCTGGCCGGGACTAGCGGCTACGAGCAGTACTTC. Its translation: CASSLAGTSGYEQYF.

A single count supports this clone. This chain joins TRBV27 and TRBJ2-3, with D maybe TRBD2 (5 bases). Trimming removed 5 bases at V and 7 bases at J, with 22 bases between. The CDR3 runs 16 residues. Germline loops: CDR1 MNHEY, CDR2 SMNVEV (reference sequence). This CDR3 reads CASSRPSGSPGNTQYF. The CDR3 coding sequence is TGTGCCAGCAGTCGGCCCTCGGGGTCTCCGGGCAATACGCAGTATTTT.

The chain carries TRBV5-8 and TRBJ2-7; D is unclear. The V end was cut by 0 bases, the J end by 3 bases, with 13 bases between. In germline, CDR1 is SGHTS, CDR2 YDEGEE. The CDR3 totals 15 residues. The CDR3 loop is CASSLAGFGDYEQYF. The CDR3 coding sequence is TGTGCCAGCAGCTTGGCCGGTTTTGGGGACTACGAGCAGTACTTC.

The rearrangement joins TRBV18 to TRBJ1-2; a possible D gene is TRBD1 (6 bases). CDR3 length: 14 amino acids. The germline V gene has CDR1 KGHSH and CDR2 LQKENI. Trimming removed 1 base at V and 4 bases at J, with 10 bases between. Here the CDR3 DNA reads TGTGCCAGCTCACCACGGACAGAAGCCTATGGCTACACCTTC. It specifies CASSPRTEAYGYTF.

This chain links TRBV25-1 with TRBJ2-2; 8 bases are shared with TRBD1. CDR1 MGHDK and CDR2 SYGVNS come from the germline V gene. CDR3 size: 16 residues. The J segment lost 4 bases and the V segment lost 4 bases, leaving 8 bases of the junction unmatched. The DNA of the CDR3 is TGTGCCAGCAGTGTAACAGGGGGAAGTGGCACCGGGGAGCTGTTTTTT. This sequence encodes CASSVTGGSGTGELFF.

The chain's CDR3 is CASSKVQGPVDEQYF. CDR3 DNA sequence: TGTGCCAGCAGTAAGGTTCAGGGGCCAGTCGACGAGCAGTACTTC. V is TRBV6-5 and J is TRBJ2-7, with a tentative D call TRBD1 (6 bases). Germline values: CDR1 MNHEY, CDR2 SVGAGI. V lost 5 bases and J lost 5, with 19 bases in between. The CDR3 is 15 residues long.

This clone was seen a single time. The chain uses TRBV7-9 and TRBJ1-4; D is unresolved. The CDR3 is made up of 16 amino acids. V was cut by 5 bases and J by 0 bases, with 13 bases left in between. Germline CDR1 and CDR2: SEHNR and FQNEAQ (reference sequence). The CDR3 is CASSLGLPATNEKLFF. The CDR3 DNA reads TGTGCCAGCAGCCTTGGACTGCCCGCAACTAATGAAAAACTGTTTTTT.

The genes are TRBV6-6 and TRBJ1-4, with D maybe TRBD1 (6 bases). V shed 4 bases and J shed 6 bases, with 9 bases lying between them. Looked up from germline, CDR1 is MNHNY and CDR2 is SVGAGI (reference sequence). This CDR3 comprises 13 residues. CDR3: CASSLGAYEKLFF. CDR3 DNA: TGTGCCAGCAGTTTGGGGGCGTATGAAAAACTGTTTTTT.

This sequence joins TRBV2 and TRBJ2-1; 10 nucleotides align to TRBD1. After removal of 5 bases from V and 6 bases from J, the junction contained 7 bases not matched to a gene. This CDR3 region has 15 residues. Germline V gene data show CDR1 as SNHLY and CDR2 as FYNNEI. The CDR3 here is CASSRDRGESNEQFF. CDR3 sequence (DNA): TGTGCCAGCAGTAGGGACAGGGGCGAGAGCAATGAGCAGTTCTTC.

V usage is TRBV6-5 and J usage is TRBJ2-3; tentatively, D is TRBD2 (5 bases). The V and J ends lost 5 bases and 2 bases respectively, with 14 bases between them. The germline V gene encodes CDR1 MNHEY and CDR2 SVGAGI. The CDR3 covers 15 residues. The CDR3 DNA reads as TGTGCCAGCAGTAGAACTAGATCCCCCACAGATACGCAGTATTTT. It encodes CASSRTRSPTDTQYF.